This is a list of T cell receptor beta chains from one sample in a study of blood T cells in healthy people across ages. One entry per CDR3 protein, called by TCRdb with MiXCR from the 5' RACE reads. The sample includes about 1.4 million distinct CDR3 sequences, around 59% of them seen just once. Sequencing was performed on blood. These receptors were obtained from a man aged 18 to 30 in good health. Each CDR3 is given with its conserved first and last residue. A D gene is named only where the DNA matches it firmly. The size field is filled for only some rows; it gives once, few, many or a size class.

TRBV12-3/TRBV12-4	TRBJ1-1	-	-	TGTGCCAGCGGGCCGGGTATGAACACTGAAGCTTTCTTT	CASGPGMNTEAFF
TRBV6-5	TRBJ2-3	-	once	TGTGCCAGCCAGTTCGTAGCGGGCACAGATACGCAGTATTTT	CASQFVAGTDTQYF
TRBV28	TRBJ2-7	-	few	TGTGCCAGCAAAAAATTGGAATATCCGCCCAACGAGCAGTACTTC	CASKKLEYPPNEQYF
TRBV20-1	TRBJ2-7	TRBD2	-	TGCAGTGCCCGGGGGGGGGCGAGCTCCTACGAGCAGTACTTC	CSARGGASSYEQYF
TRBV25-1	TRBJ2-1	-	-	TGTGCCAGCAGTGACAGCGTGTACAATGAGCAGTTCTTC	CASSDSVYNEQFF
TRBV4-1	TRBJ1-1	-	-	TGCGCCAGCAGCCAAGACGGGTCCATGAACACTGAAGCTTTCTTT	CASSQDGSMNTEAFF
TRBV28	TRBJ2-4	TRBD1	-	TGTGCCAGCAGTTTACAAACGAACACCGGGACAGGGGTATGGAACATTCAGTACTTC	CASSLQTNTGTGVWNIQYF
TRBV6-1	TRBJ1-5	-	-	TGTGCCAGCCAGTCAGAACAGCCCCAGCATTTT	CASQSEQPQHF
TRBV7-8	TRBJ2-5	TRBD2	once	TGTGCCAGCAGCCCCGGAGGACTAGGATATACCCAGTACTTC	CASSPGGLGYTQYF
TRBV7-2	TRBJ2-1	-	-	TGTGCCAGCAGCCCCAGAGACAGTCCTAACAATGAGCAGTTCTTC	CASSPRDSPNNEQFF
TRBV4-1	TRBJ2-7	TRBD1	few	TGCGCCAGCAGCCAAATGGAACAGGGGCACGTTAGGTACGAGCAGTACTTC	CASSQMEQGHVRYEQYF
TRBV28	TRBJ1-5	-	-	TGTGCCAGCAGTTCGGTGGAGCCCCAGCATTTT	CASSSVEPQHF
TRBV15	TRBJ1-4	-	few	TGTGCCACCAGCAGAGCCCGACTGACAGATCCAACTAATGAAAAACTGTTTTTT	CATSRARLTDPTNEKLFF
TRBV7-9	TRBJ2-1	-	-	TGTGCCAGCAGCATATTAGGAGGTTACAATGAGCAGTTCTTC	CASSILGGYNEQFF
TRBV4-2	TRBJ2-1	-	-	TGTGCCAGCAGCCCCCATACCGGGGGGCCCGTTAATGAGCAGTTCTTC	CASSPHTGGPVNEQFF
TRBV4-1	TRBJ1-1	-	few	TGCGCCAGCAGCCAAGAAGAGATAGGGTCACTGAACACTGAAGCTTTCTTT	CASSQEEIGSLNTEAFF
TRBV2	TRBJ2-3	-	-	TGTGCCAGCAGTGAAGCCGGAGGGTTAGATACGCAGTATTTT	CASSEAGGLDTQYF
TRBV15	TRBJ1-3	-	-	TGTGCCACCAGCAGAGGCCTGACCTCTGGAAACACCATATATTTT	CATSRGLTSGNTIYF
TRBV4-1	TRBJ1-1	TRBD1	once	TGCGCCAGCAGCCAACAGGGGGCAGGATCTGAAGCTTTCTTT	CASSQQGAGSEAFF
TRBV20-1	TRBJ2-1	-	-	TGCAGTGCTGAGGGGGAGGGTGAGCAGTTCTTC	CSAEGEGEQFF
TRBV11-1	TRBJ2-5	TRBD2	-	TGTGCCAGCAGCTTAAGGTGGTCAATAGCGGGAGGGCTGAAGACCCAGTACTTC	CASSLRWSIAGGLKTQYF
TRBV29-1	TRBJ1-2	-	-	TGCAGCGTTGAAGATCGCCCAGGGTCAGGCTACACCTTC	CSVEDRPGSGYTF
TRBV7-8	TRBJ2-2	TRBD2	-	TGTGCCAGCAGCTTAGAAAGCGGGATTACCGGGGAGCTGTTTTTT	CASSLESGITGELFF
TRBV20-1	TRBJ2-7	-	-	TGCAGTGCCGAGCGCCGGGACGGCTACGAGCAGTACTTC	CSAERRDGYEQYF
TRBV7-9	TRBJ1-2	-	-	TGTGCCAGCAGCTGGGACTCCGGAGCCCCTAACTATGGCTACACCTTC	CASSWDSGAPNYGYTF
TRBV18	TRBJ2-3	TRBD1	-	TGTGCCAGCTCACTTACAGGGGACCCAGATACGCAGTATTTT	CASSLTGDPDTQYF
TRBV21-1	TRBJ2-5	-	-	TGTGCCAGCAGCAAAGGGACTAGCAGCCCTCCACAAGAGACCCAGTACTTC	CASSKGTSSPPQETQYF